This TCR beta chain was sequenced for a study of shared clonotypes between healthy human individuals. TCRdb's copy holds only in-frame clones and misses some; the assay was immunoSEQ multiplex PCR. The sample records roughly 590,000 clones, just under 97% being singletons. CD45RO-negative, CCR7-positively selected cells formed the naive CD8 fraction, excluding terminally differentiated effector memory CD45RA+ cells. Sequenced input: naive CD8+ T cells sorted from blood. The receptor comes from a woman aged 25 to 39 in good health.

The chain's CDR3 is CASSHLAGGTDTQYF. The CDR3 DNA reads TGTGCCAGCAGCCACCTAGCGGGAGGGACAGATACGCAGTATTTT. The rearrangement uses TRBV7-9 and TRBJ2-3; TRBD2 agrees at 12 bases. Trimming took 5 bases from V and 3 from J; bases not matched to a gene: 3. This CDR3 spans 15 amino acids. CDR1 is SEHNR, CDR2 FQNEAQ, per germline (reference sequence).